The entry below describes one T cell receptor beta chain. Produced via immunoSEQ multiplex PCR; TCRdb's table is partial and in-frame only. The top ten clones hold 0.52% of a sample with 40,000 to 45,000 clones, about nine tenths of them seen once. The CDR3 has 13 residues. The germline CDR1 and CDR2 sequences are LNHDA and SQIVND (reference sequence). V shed 6 bases, J shed 2 bases, and the junction held 4 bases outside the gene matches. The sample is drawn from a study of T cell changes during pregnancy in multiple sclerosis. The chain carries TRBV19 and TRBJ2-7; TRBD1 matches 7 bases. This TCR came from a female donor with multiple sclerosis, enrolled in a pregnancy study. This material consisted of CD4+ T cells from peripheral blood mononuclear cells, taken in the third trimester of pregnancy. The CDR3 loop is CASSRGQTYEQYF. CDR3 nucleotides: TGTGCCAGTAGCCGGGGACAGACCTACGAGCAGTACTTC.